The clone carrying this T cell receptor (beta chain) was found many times. The record originates from a study of T-cell reconstitution after alpha-beta-depleted transplantation in children. CDR3 length: 16 amino acids. The V gene's germline CDR1 is SGHVT and CDR2 SQSDAQ. Trimming removed 2 bases from V and 2 bases from J, with 16 bases in between. Preparing the TCRbeta library involved the use of unique molecular identifiers. A single record per CDR3 protein comes from TCRdb applying MiXCR to the PCR reads. The sample lists 200,000 or so distinct CDR3 sequences, roughly 9.1% occurring once. The starting material was PBMCs, mostly from graft donor cells, obtained 360 days after TCRalphabeta/CD19-depleted stem cell transplant. The V and J genes are TRBV7-4 and TRBJ2-7; D may be TRBD1 (6 bases). This receptor was identified in a male patient between 2 and 10 years old who had a stem cell transplant for acute myeloid leukemia, so the T cells may come from the graft donor. CDR3 in amino acids: CASSLPDRLNTYEQYV. The CDR3, as DNA: TGTGCCAGCAGCTTACCCGACAGGTTAAACACCTACGAGCAGTACGTC.